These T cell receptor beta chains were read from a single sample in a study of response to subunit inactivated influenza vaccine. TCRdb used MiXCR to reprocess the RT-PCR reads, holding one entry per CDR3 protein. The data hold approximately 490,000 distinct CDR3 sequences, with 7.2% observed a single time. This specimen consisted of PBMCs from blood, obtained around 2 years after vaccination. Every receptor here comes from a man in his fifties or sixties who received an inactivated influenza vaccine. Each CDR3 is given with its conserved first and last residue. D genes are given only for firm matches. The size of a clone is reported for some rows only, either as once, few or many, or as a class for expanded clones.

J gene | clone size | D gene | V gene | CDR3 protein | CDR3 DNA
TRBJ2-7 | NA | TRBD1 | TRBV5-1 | CASSLSGRGHEQYF | TGCGCCAGCAGCTTGTCGGGCAGGGGGCACGAGCAGTACTTC
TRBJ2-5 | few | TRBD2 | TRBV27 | CASSSLAGAYQETQYF | TGTGCCAGCAGTTCTCTAGCGGGAGCATACCAAGAGACCCAGTACTTC
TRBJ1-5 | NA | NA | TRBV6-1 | CASSDGRAYINQPQHF | TGTGCCAGCAGTGATGGCAGGGCTTATATCAATCAGCCCCAGCATTTT
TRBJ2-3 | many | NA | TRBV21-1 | CASSKERGGTSTDTQYF | TGTGCCAGCAGCAAAGAGCGGGGTGGAACTAGCACAGATACGCAGTATTTT
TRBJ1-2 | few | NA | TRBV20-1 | CSATTLRTLRGYTF | TGCAGTGCTACCACACTTCGGACGCTCCGTGGCTACACCTTC
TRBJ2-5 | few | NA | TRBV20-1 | CSARDQRAEETQYF | TGCAGTGCTAGAGATCAACGGGCAGAAGAGACCCAGTACTTC
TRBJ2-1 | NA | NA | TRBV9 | CASSVVAGTYNEQFF | TGTGCCAGCAGCGTAGTTGCAGGGACCTACAATGAGCAGTTCTTC
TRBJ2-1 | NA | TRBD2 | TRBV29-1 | CSVVGTSGRAGEQFF | TGCAGCGTTGTGGGGACTAGCGGGAGGGCCGGTGAGCAGTTCTTC
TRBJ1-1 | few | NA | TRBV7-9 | CASSQSLRNTEAFF | TGTGCCAGCAGCCAGAGCCTTCGGAACACTGAAGCTTTCTTT
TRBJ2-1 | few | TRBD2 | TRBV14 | CASSPDWTSGLNEQFF | TGTGCCAGCAGCCCCGACTGGACTAGCGGTTTAAATGAGCAGTTCTTC
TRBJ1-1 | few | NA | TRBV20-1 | CSARVYPEAFF | TGCAGTGCTAGAGTTTACCCTGAAGCTTTCTTT
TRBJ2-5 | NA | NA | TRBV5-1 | CASSLVVAEETQYF | TGCGCCAGCAGCTTGGTAGTAGCGGAGGAGACCCAGTACTTC
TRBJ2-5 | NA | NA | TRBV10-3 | CAISELGVQETQYF | TGTGCCATCAGTGAGTTGGGGGTCCAAGAGACCCAGTACTTC